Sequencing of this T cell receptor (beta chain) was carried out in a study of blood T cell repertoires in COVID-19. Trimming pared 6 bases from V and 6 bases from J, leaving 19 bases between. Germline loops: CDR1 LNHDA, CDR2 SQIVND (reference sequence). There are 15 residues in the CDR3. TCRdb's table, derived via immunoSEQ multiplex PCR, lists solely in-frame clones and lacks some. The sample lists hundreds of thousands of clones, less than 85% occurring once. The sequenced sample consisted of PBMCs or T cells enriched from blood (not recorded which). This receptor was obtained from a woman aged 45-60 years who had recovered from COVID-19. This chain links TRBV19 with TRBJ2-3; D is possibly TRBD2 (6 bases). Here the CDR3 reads CASRLGGVSADTQYF. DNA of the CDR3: TGTGCCAGTAGATTGGGGGGAGTGAGTGCGGATACGCAGTATTTT.